A selection of T cell receptor beta chains follows, all from one sample in a study of Graves' ophthalmopathy and Graves' hyperthyroidism. TCRdb re-analysed the multiplex PCR reads in MiXCR, keeping a single row per CDR3 protein. Altogether roughly 500,000 distinct CDR3 sequences are present, about an eighth being singletons, with the ten largest covering about 10%. Sequences were obtained from blood. These receptor sequences come from a woman under 40 with Graves' ophthalmopathy. The CDR3 runs from the conserved cysteine through the conserved F or W. The D gene is left open where the match is weak. Not every row has a clone size; where given, it reads once, few, many or a size class.

many | TRBJ1-2 | TRBV6-1 | TRBD1 | TGTGCCAGCAGTGAAGCCGAGGTCCACAGGGGGAACTATGGCTACACCTTC | CASSEAEVHRGNYGYTF
many | TRBJ2-5 | TRBV11-2 | NA | TGTGCCAGCAGCTTATGGGAAGAGACCCAGTACTTC | CASSLWEETQYF
many | TRBJ2-5 | TRBV6-5 | NA | TGTGCCAGCACCGAACAGGGTTCGGAGACCCAGTACTTC | CASTEQGSETQYF
many | TRBJ2-7 | TRBV28 | TRBD2 | TGTGCCAGCAGCCCAAGACTAGCGGGAGGGGACGAGCAGTACTTC | CASSPRLAGGDEQYF
NA | TRBJ2-7 | TRBV27 | TRBD1 | TGTGCCAGCAGTTCCCAGGGGGCACAGTACTTC | CASSSQGAQYF
NA | TRBJ1-1 | TRBV6-1 | NA | TGTGCCAGCAGGTGGCATATGAACACTGAAGCTTTCTTT | CASRWHMNTEAFF
many | TRBJ1-2 | TRBV24-1 | NA | TGTGCCACCAGTGATTGGAGACAGGTCTCAGGCTACACCTTC | CATSDWRQVSGYTF
NA | TRBJ1-2 | TRBV19 | TRBD1 | TGTGCCAGTAGTATCTTTTATCAGGACAGGAACTATGGCTACACCTTC | CASSIFYQDRNYGYTF
many | TRBJ2-3 | TRBV12-3/TRBV12-4 | NA | TGTGCCAGCAGTCCCGACTCATCTTCTAGCACAGATACGCAGTATTTT | CASSPDSSSSTDTQYF
many | TRBJ1-2 | TRBV7-8 | NA | TGTGCCAGCAGCCCCTTAGAGGGTCTTGGCTACACCTTC | CASSPLEGLGYTF
many | TRBJ1-2 | TRBV20-1 | NA | TGCAGTTCCGTCGGGGGCTCTAACTATGGCTACACCTTC | CSSVGGSNYGYTF
many | TRBJ1-2 | TRBV15 | NA | TGTGCCACCAGCAGAGATCAGACACGTAACTATGGCTACACCTTC | CATSRDQTRNYGYTF
few | TRBJ2-7 | TRBV28 | TRBD1 | TGTGCCAGCAGGGAAACAGGGGGCGACTACGAGCAGTACTTC | CASRETGGDYEQYF
many | TRBJ2-7 | TRBV7-2 | NA | TGTGCCAGCAGCCCCTGGACAGCGCTCTCCTACGAGCAGTACTTC | CASSPWTALSYEQYF
many | TRBJ1-1 | TRBV6-1 | NA | TGTGCCAGCACAAACGGGAGGGCCCGGGCTGAAGCTTTCTTT | CASTNGRARAEAFF
many | TRBJ1-3 | TRBV30 | NA | TGTGCCTGGAGTGTACGGGGCAGAACCGATGGAAACACCATATATTTT | CAWSVRGRTDGNTIYF
many | TRBJ2-7 | TRBV11-3 | TRBD2 | TGTGCCAGCAGCTTAGGCCCCCTCGGGACTAGCTTGGGCGAGCAGTACTTC | CASSLGPLGTSLGEQYF
many | TRBJ2-2 | TRBV24-1 | NA | TGTGCCACCAGTGTGGCGGGGACAAGGGGGCGGAACACCGGGGAGCTGTTTTTT | CATSVAGTRGRNTGELFF
few | TRBJ1-1 | TRBV19 | TRBD1 | TGTGCCAGTAGCCCTCAGGGGACAGGGTTAACGGCTTTCTTT | CASSPQGTGLTAFF
NA | TRBJ2-7 | TRBV4-1 | NA | TGCGCCAGCAGCCGCGTATTGAACATGGGGTACGAGCAGTACTTC | CASSRVLNMGYEQYF
many | TRBJ1-5 | TRBV12-3/TRBV12-4 | TRBD1 | TGTGCCAGCAGCCGGACAGGGACTCATCAGCCCCAGCATTTT | CASSRTGTHQPQHF
many | TRBJ1-2 | TRBV19 | NA | TGTGCCAGTAACACAGCCGGGGCCGGTGGCTACACCTTC | CASNTAGAGGYTF
NA | TRBJ1-2 | TRBV28 | TRBD1 | TGTGCCAGCATCGGGACAGGCTCCTATGGCTACACCTTC | CASIGTGSYGYTF
many | TRBJ1-1 | TRBV28 | NA | TGTGCCAGCAGTTTGAGAGGACTCGTTATGAACACTGAAGCTTTCTTT | CASSLRGLVMNTEAFF
many | TRBJ2-7 | TRBV30 | NA | TGTGCCTTACGACAGGGAGGGCCCTACGAGCAGTACTTC | CALRQGGPYEQYF
NA | TRBJ2-3 | TRBV6-1 | TRBD2 | TGTGCCAGCAGTGAAGCAACTAGCGGGGCAGATACGCAGTATTTT | CASSEATSGADTQYF
many | TRBJ1-2 | TRBV7-3 | TRBD1 | TGTGCCAGCAGCAAGGGACAGGGCGGCATCTATGGCTACACCTTC | CASSKGQGGIYGYTF
few | TRBJ2-7 | TRBV4-1 | NA | TGCGCCAGCAGCCAAGATAGTACGGGCTACGAGCAGTACTTC | CASSQDSTGYEQYF
many | TRBJ2-7 | TRBV29-1 | TRBD1 | TGCAGCTTCTCCTGGGCAGGGGGCTACGAGCAGTACTTC | CSFSWAGGYEQYF
many | TRBJ1-1 | TRBV9 | NA | TGTGCCAGCAGCACCCACACGAACACTGAAGCTTTCTTT | CASSTHTNTEAFF
many | TRBJ1-1 | TRBV12-5 | TRBD1 | TGTGCTAGTAGTTTAAGGGACAGGGGGTCGAGTTGGGAAGCTTTCTTT | CASSLRDRGSSWEAFF
many | TRBJ1-2 | TRBV3-1 | NA | TGTGCCAGCAGCCAAGCTGCGAGAGCTAACTATGGCTACACCTTC | CASSQAARANYGYTF